Sequencing of this T cell receptor beta chain was carried out in a study of spatial heterogeneity in lung cancer (dated by TCRdb to between 2018 and 2020). For the study in its entirety: Beta-chain transcripts were consistently detected in greater numbers than alpha-chain transcripts, which likely reflected higher beta-chain transcript abundance. In tumor regions, TCR transcript counts showed a strong correlation with a T cell transcriptional module score from matched bulk RNA-seq. In the raw uncorrected reads, each unique combination of TCR and UMI appeared more than ten times on average. In non-small cell lung cancer, the study quantitatively compared TCR alpha and beta repertoires across several tumor regions, matched nontumor lung, and blood. The study linked features of the TCR repertoire to counts of nonsynonymous mutations, which were determined by whole-exome sequencing of tumor tissue. At surgery, both alpha and beta chains were TCR-sequenced in about 200 tumor regions, approximately 64 matched nontumor lung samples and some 60 PBMC samples.

Points the paper makes about the study in general: The tumor nonsynonymous mutation count correlated with the number of expanded alpha and beta TCRs within the tumor. Estimated TCR-seq coverage of tumor T cells was only roughly 7.3% for alpha chains and around 13% for beta chains. The count of ubiquitous expanded TCRs correlated with the count of ubiquitous nonsynonymous mutations, and the count of regional expanded TCRs correlated with the count of regional nonsynonymous mutations. Confirming at a functional level the hypothesis that regional TCRs recognize regional mutations was considered to require additional single-cell paired TCR alpha and beta sequencing.

V is cut back by 0 bases and J by 0 bases, with 14 bases in the junction unmatched. The CDR3 runs 20 residues from the cysteine to the phenylalanine. The sequence is cut down to CDR3 DNA, 60 bases in frame from base 1. CDR1 MNHEY and CDR2 SVGEGT are derived from the germline V gene. The library was made by 5' RACE. Sequencing instrument: NextSeq 500. To allow correction of PCR and sequencing errors, the TCR library protocol tagged every TCR cDNA molecule with a unique molecular identifier. The authors processed their data as follows. Decombinator tools were used for TCR identification, UMI-based error correction and CDR3 extraction. Expanded TCRs were defined as those above a frequency of 2 per 1,000, corresponding to the top 1% of the tumor frequency distribution. Expanded tumor TCRs were classed as regional if statistically deemed absent (corrected P<0.05) from at least one tumor region, otherwise ubiquitous. Rényi diversity was computed with the R vegan package after subsampling each repertoire 100 times to 5,000 TCRs. CDR3 similarity networks were constructed using string-kernel similarity of amino acid triplets, with links drawn between CDR3s whose pairwise similarity was above 0.82. TCRdb trimmed public reads at Q25 via fastp, called clones via MiXCR and kept in-frame beta chains. Every CDR3 protein is listed once, alongside the most common genes and DNA of its rows. These V and J calls are TCRdb output, not the study's own analysis. Counted in this sample were about 2,600 distinct CDR3 sequences; around 7.2% of them appeared once. The top ten clonotypes cover about 9.8% of the sample.

The time point label for this specimen denotes: sample taken at primary tumor resection. Samples were obtained from 70 to 85 patients with early-stage, untreated non-small cell lung cancer from the lung TRACERx cohort. Whole RNA extracted from tumor and nontumor lung tissue, or from cryopreserved PBMC samples, was used for TCR sequencing without cell sorting. Only patients for whom sufficient RNA was available from at least two tumor regions were selected for TCR sequencing. A lung pathologist reviewed the tumor and adjacent nontumor lung specimens before the specimens were selected. This clonotype is deemed medium-sized (0.01 to 0.1%). Its antigen remains unidentified. Base-call qualities are not available, and no considerably larger clone is one nucleotide away.

This receptor was taken from a female donor with early-stage non-small cell lung cancer. Sequencing used lung tumor tissue, obtained at surgery. The sequence is built from TRBV6-2 or TRBV6-3 and TRBJ2-3, with 8 middle bases fitting TRBD2. The bases read TGTGCCAGCAGTTACTCGATAACCAGCGGGGGCCGTTTCAGCACAGATACGCAGTATTTT. Translated, it gives CASSYSITSGGRFSTDTQYF.